This passage covers 27 T cell receptor beta chains from one sample sequenced in a study of blood T cell repertoires in COVID-19. Assay used: immunoSEQ multiplex PCR; TCRdb lists only in-frame clones, some missing. The sample shows fewer than 300,000 clones, more than 70% of them seen only once. The sample consisted of peripheral blood. These receptors were obtained from a man at least 80 years old with acute or convalescent COVID-19.

This clone was recorded only once. The genes are TRBV4-1 and TRBJ1-1, with 8 bases lining up with TRBD1. J lost 0 bases, V lost 7 bases, and 4 bases had no gene match. Germline V gene sequence: CDR1 MGHRA, CDR2 YSYEKL. The CDR3 has 14 amino acids. The CDR3 nucleotides read TGCGCCAGCAAAGAGGACAGGGTGAACACTGAAGCTTTCTTT. It yields the protein CASKEDRVNTEAFF.

This clone was detected only a few times. This chain links TRBV4-1 with TRBJ2-7; D not resolved. CDR1 is MGHRA and CDR2 is YSYEKL in the germline V gene. Between the trimmed V and J ends, which lost 4 bases and 4 bases, there was a span of 17 bases. This CDR3 contains 15 residues. The CDR3 DNA sequence: TGCGCCAGCAGCCTTACAGAGACCACCTCTTACGAGCAGTACTTC. This encodes CASSLTETTSYEQYF.

This sequence joins TRBV6-5 and TRBJ1-2; 9 bases map to TRBD1. Per the germline V gene, CDR1 is MNHEY and CDR2 is SVGAGI. The CDR3 has 16 residues. With V trimmed by 2 bases and J by 0 bases, 4 bases remained unmatched. The CDR3 loop reads CASSYQGQGPNYGYTF. The CDR3 DNA reads as TGTGCCAGCAGTTACCAGGGACAGGGACCTAACTATGGCTACACCTTC.

The chain couples TRBV7-2 to TRBJ2-3; no clear D. Trimming left V 1 base short and J 2 bases short, with 7 bases between. This CDR3 spans 14 amino acids. The germline gives CDR1 SGHTA, CDR2 FQGNSA. The CDR3 coding sequence is TGTGCCAGCAGCTTAGGACTGTCCACAGATACGCAGTATTTT. It is translated as CASSLGLSTDTQYF.

This clone came up once. The gene calls are TRBV2 and TRBJ1-4, with 7 bases aligning to TRBD1. This CDR3 contains 17 residues. Germline-derived CDR1 and CDR2 are SNHLY and FYNNEI. V lost 6 bases to trimming and J lost 4 bases; unmatched junction nucleotides: 14. CDR3 DNA sequence: TGTGCCAGCAGGGAGGACAGGTCCTCTGTTGGTAATGAAAAACTGTTTTTT. Its protein is CASREDRSSVGNEKLFF.

This clone was counted only a few times. The chain employs TRBV5-1 and TRBJ2-1; unclear D gene. Germline CDR1 SGHRS, CDR2 YFSETQ. The V end lost 5 bases, the J end lost 8 bases, and 11 bases lay between the germline ends. The CDR3 runs 12 residues. CDR3 DNA sequence: TGCGCCAGCAGTGATAACTCGGATGAGCAGTTCTTC. This translates into CASSDNSDEQFF.

The V call is TRBV10-3, the J call TRBJ2-1, with D perhaps TRBD1 (6 bases). This CDR3 has 13 residues. Germline V gene data show CDR1 as ENHRY and CDR2 as SYGVKD. V lost 3 bases, J lost 4 bases, and 7 bases lay in between. In DNA, the CDR3 is TGTGCCATCAGTGATGGACAGTACAATGAGCAGTTCTTC. Its protein product is CAISDGQYNEQFF.

The rearrangement uses TRBV30 and TRBJ1-1; D might be TRBD1 (6 bases). The CDR3 spans 12 residues. Germline V gives CDR1 GTSNPN, CDR2 SVGIG (reference sequence). Trimming pared 2 bases from V and 4 bases from J, leaving 8 bases between. The CDR3 is CAWSRGGTEAFF. The CDR3 nucleotides read TGTGCCTGGAGTAGAGGGGGCACTGAAGCTTTCTTT.

This clone showed up just once. The chain is built from TRBV9 and TRBJ1-1; 7 bases are a match to TRBD1. J lost 1 base, V lost 0 bases, and 3 bases had no gene match. The V gene's germline CDR1 is SGDLS and CDR2 YYNGEE. The CDR3 is 15 amino acids. The CDR3 DNA is TGTGCCAGCAGCGTAGTCCACAGGGGGAACACTGAAGCTTTCTTT. This translates into CASSVVHRGNTEAFF.

The chain combines TRBV3-1 (or the pseudogene TRBV3-2) with TRBJ2-4, with 10 bases matching TRBD1. Germline V gene lookup returns CDR1 LGHDT and CDR2 YNNKEL (reference sequence). The J segment lost 2 bases and the V segment lost 4 bases, leaving 8 bases of the junction unmatched. This CDR3 has 17 amino acids. CDR3 loop: CASSPRQGARTKNIQYF. The CDR3 region has the DNA TGTGCCAGCAGCCCCCGACAGGGGGCGAGGACCAAAAACATTCAGTACTTC.

V usage is TRBV24-1 and J usage is TRBJ2-3; weak D call: TRBD2 (6 bases). The CDR3 has 14 residues. Germline-derived CDR1 and CDR2 are KGHDR and SFDVKD. Trimming removed 7 bases from V and 1 base from J, with 11 bases in between. The CDR3 nucleotides are TGTGCCACCAGACCGGGACTGGGCACAGATACGCAGTATTTT. As protein: CATRPGLGTDTQYF.

This clone was seen a few times. V and J are TRBV3-1 (or the pseudogene TRBV3-2) and TRBJ2-1; 7 nucleotides match TRBD2. Trimming took 0 bases from V and 1 from J; bases not matched to a gene: 3. CDR3 length equals 16 residues. CDR1 and CDR2 (germline): LGHDT, YNNKEL (reference sequence). The CDR3 coding sequence is TGTGCCAGCAGCCAAGACCGACTAGCTTCCTACAATGAGCAGTTCTTC. Amino acid sequence: CASSQDRLASYNEQFF.

The chain recombines TRBV9 with TRBJ2-3; 9 bases fit TRBD2. The germline CDR1 and CDR2 sequences are SGDLS and YYNGEE. CDR3 size: 17 residues. Losses at the gene ends were 0 bases for V and 3 bases for J; bases not matched to a gene: 8. CDR3 sequence reads: CASSVGVAGAGTDTQYF. The CDR3 bases are TGTGCCAGCAGCGTAGGGGTAGCGGGGGCGGGGACAGATACGCAGTATTTT.

This clone was seen just once. The rearrangement uses TRBV28 and TRBJ2-1, with 14 bases aligning to TRBD2. The length of the CDR3 is 16 residues. After removal of 4 bases from V and 8 bases from J, the junction contained 7 bases not matched to a gene. Germline V gene data show CDR1 as MDHEN and CDR2 as SYDVKM. The CDR3 DNA reads as TGTGCCAGCAGTTCCCGACTAGCGGGGGGGAGGCATGAGCAGTTCTTC. It specifies CASSSRLAGGRHEQFF.

This clone has more than one count but fewer than ten. The CDR3 bases are TGTGCCAGCTCACCAACGGGACTAGCGGGTAGTACGAACACCGGGGAGCTGTTTTTT. Its translation is CASSPTGLAGSTNTGELFF. The chain combines TRBV18 with TRBJ2-2, with TRBD2 matching over 12 bases. Trimming took 2 bases from V and 0 from J; bases not matched to a gene: 7. CDR1 and CDR2 from the germline V gene are KGHSH and LQKENI. The CDR3 runs to 19 residues.

The chain carries TRBV2 and TRBJ1-3; 8 positions agree with TRBD1. V gave up 6 bases and J gave up 4 bases; unmatched junction bases: 5. Germline V CDR1 and CDR2: SNHLY, FYNNEI. CDR3 length: 14 amino acids. CDR3 in DNA: TGTGCCAGCAGCGGACAGGGCGTCGGAAACACCATATATTTT. Its translation: CASSGQGVGNTIYF.

This chain joins TRBV28 and TRBJ2-7, with D possibly matching TRBD2 (6 bases). CDR3 size: 14 residues. V was shortened by 7 bases and J by 5 bases, with 18 bases between the two germline ends. The germline V gene encodes CDR1 MDHEN and CDR2 SYDVKM. CDR3 protein: CASTAGPAGDEQYF. CDR3 nucleotide sequence: TGTGCCAGCACCGCGGGACCGGCTGGCGACGAGCAGTACTTC. The variable domain in full, completed from reference TRBV28 and TRBJ2-7, reads DVKVTQSSRYLVKRTGEKVFLECVQDMDHENMFWYRQDPGLGLRLIYFSYDVKMKEKGDIPEGYSVSREKKERFSLILESASTNQTSMYLCASTAGPAGDEQYFGPGTRLTVT.

This rearrangement joins TRBV5-6 to TRBJ1-5, with unresolved D. Per the germline V gene, CDR1 is SGHDT and CDR2 is YYEEEE. The ends were cut back, 1 base at V and 5 bases at J, with 13 bases in the middle. CDR3 length: 15 residues. CDR3 coding DNA: TGTGCCAGCAGCTTGTACACAGTAAGAGATCAGCCCCAGCATTTT. It yields the protein CASSLYTVRDQPQHF.

The chain links TRBV4-1 to TRBJ2-1, with TRBD2 identical over 12 bases. Germline V lookup: CDR1 MGHRA, CDR2 YSYEKL. The CDR3 sequence is 17 residues long. Losses at the gene ends were 4 bases for V and 2 bases for J; bases not matched to a gene: 6. The CDR3: CASSLPSSGRAYNEQFF. CDR3 in DNA: TGCGCCAGCAGCCTCCCCTCTAGCGGGAGGGCCTACAATGAGCAGTTCTTC.

The V call is TRBV19, the J call TRBJ2-1, with TRBD1 matching over 12 bases. CDR1 is LNHDA, CDR2 SQIVND, per germline (reference sequence). The CDR3 consists of 16 residues. The trim removed 4 bases at V and 2 bases at J, leaving 3 bases unmatched. The CDR3 sequence: CASSRGTGGTYNEQFF. CDR3 in DNA: TGTGCCAGTAGTAGGGGGACAGGGGGCACCTACAATGAGCAGTTCTTC.

This clone was seen a single time. Other nucleotide sequences in the sample specify the same CDR3. The V call is TRBV5-1, the J call TRBJ1-5; the D is unclear. CDR1 and CDR2 (germline): SGHRS, YFSETQ. This CDR3 has 14 residues. V gave up 0 bases and J gave up 4 bases, with 8 bases separating them. The CDR3 loop reads CASSLGQKNQPQHF. CDR3 DNA sequence: TGCGCCAGCAGCTTGGGCCAGAAAAATCAGCCCCAGCATTTT.

The chain carries TRBV27 and TRBJ2-1; TRBD2 agrees at 9 bases. The CDR3 spans 15 residues. V lost 3 bases and J lost 5; bases outside the gene matches: 5. Germline loops: CDR1 MNHEY, CDR2 SMNVEV (reference sequence). In nucleotides, the CDR3 is TGTGCCAGCAGTTTCCTAGGACTAGCGAACAATGAGCAGTTCTTC. Its protein is CASSFLGLANNEQFF.

A few counts support this clone. This rearrangement joins TRBV29-1 to TRBJ1-3; D unresolved. Germline V gene data show CDR1 as SQVTM and CDR2 as ANQGSEA. Trimming stripped 1 base from V and 8 bases from J, with 12 bases between. The CDR3 length is 13 residues. In DNA, the CDR3 is TGCAGCGTTGAAGGTCCTCTTAGAGACACCATATATTTT. Translating it yields CSVEGPLRDTIYF.

The V gene is TRBV29-1, the J gene TRBJ2-1; 9 bases align to TRBD1. Germline lookup yields CDR1 SQVTM and CDR2 ANQGSEA. V was pared by 0 bases and J by 4 bases, with 7 bases of the junction left unmatched. This CDR3 is 16 amino acids long. This chain's CDR3 is CSVEDPGTGSYNEQFF. DNA of the CDR3: TGCAGCGTTGAAGACCCCGGGACAGGGAGTTACAATGAGCAGTTCTTC.

The V call is TRBV28, the J call TRBJ2-7; tentatively, D is TRBD2 (5 bases). This CDR3 has 14 residues. V was clipped by 4 bases and J by 2 bases, with 12 bases between them. CDR1 is MDHEN, CDR2 SYDVKM, per germline. The CDR3 is CASSSPGSTYEQYF. CDR3 DNA sequence: TGTGCCAGCAGTTCCCCGGGATCAACCTACGAGCAGTACTTC.

The chain joins TRBV6-5 to TRBJ1-5, with TRBD1 as a possible D gene (5 bases). Germline V gives CDR1 MNHEY, CDR2 SVGAGI. Trimming pared 4 bases from V and 6 bases from J, leaving 7 bases between. CDR3 length equals 12 residues. CDR3 bases: TGTGCCAGCAGTTCAGGGTCTCAGCCCCAGCATTTT. It is translated as CASSSGSQPQHF.

This sequence joins TRBV3-1 (or the pseudogene TRBV3-2) and TRBJ2-4, with D tentatively TRBD2 (6 bases). V dropped 4 bases and J dropped 9 bases, with 19 bases sitting between them. The CDR3 has 15 amino acids. CDR1 is LGHDT and CDR2 is YNNKEL in the germline V gene (reference sequence). The CDR3: CASSPGGGGYSIQYF. As DNA, the CDR3 is TGTGCCAGCAGCCCCGGTGGCGGAGGGTATAGCATTCAGTACTTC.